These 7 T cell receptor beta chains were sequenced from one sample in a study of T cell repertoires in cytomegalovirus infection. One entry per CDR3 protein, called by TCRdb with MiXCR from the reads. The sample lists about 530,000 distinct CDR3 sequences; less than 30% were seen once. Material: PBMCs. These receptors were taken from a human donor in good health (CMV status not recorded). Some clones in this sample may be carry-over from other donors' samples.

Ten or more counts support this clonotype. The chain joins TRBV7-3 to TRBJ2-1; tentative D call: TRBD1 (5 bases). The CDR3 runs to 15 residues. Deletions cut 5 bases from V and 3 bases from J, with 14 bases between. CDR1 is SGHTA and CDR2 is FQGTGA in the germline V gene. CDR3 in amino acids: CASSPTGVVYNEQFF. The DNA for the CDR3 is TGTGCCAGCAGCCCTACAGGAGTAGTCTACAATGAGCAGTTCTTC.

V and J are TRBV28 and TRBJ2-3; D is unresolved. V was pared by 3 bases and J by 2 bases, with 12 bases between. CDR3 length equals 15 residues. The V gene's germline CDR1 is MDHEN and CDR2 SYDVKM. The CDR3 loop reads CASSLPSTYTDTQYF. Here the CDR3 DNA reads TGTGCCAGCAGTTTGCCGAGTACCTACACAGATACGCAGTATTTT. Looking up the rest from reference TRBV28 and TRBJ2-3 gives the full variable domain: DVKVTQSSRYLVKRTGEKVFLECVQDMDHENMFWYRQDPGLGLRLIYFSYDVKMKEKGDIPEGYSVSREKKERFSLILESASTNQTSMYLCASSLPSTYTDTQYFGPGTRLTVL.

V usage is TRBV5-1 and J usage is TRBJ2-1; 11 positions agree with TRBD2. The CDR3 is 17 amino acids. Germline V gene lookup returns CDR1 SGHRS and CDR2 YFSETQ. With 4 bases clipped from V and 2 bases from J, the junction kept 8 bases outside the gene matches. CDR3 nucleotide sequence: TGCGCCAGCAGCGACGGGACTAGCGGTCTCACCTACAATGAGCAGTTCTTC. Translating gives CASSDGTSGLTYNEQFF.

This clonotype was observed a handful of times. The CDR3 spells CASSYGEHWNTEAFF. The CDR3 DNA reads TGTGCCAGCAGTTACGGGGAACATTGGAACACTGAAGCTTTCTTT. The chain uses TRBV6-6 and TRBJ1-1; unclear D gene. Trimming took 2 bases from V and 1 from J, leaving 11 bases between them. This CDR3 spans 15 amino acids. CDR1 and CDR2 from the germline V gene are MNHNY and SVGAGI (reference sequence).

This clonotype showed up many times. The chain has TRBV7-2 and TRBJ1-2, with 9 bases that match TRBD1. The V gene's germline CDR1 is SGHTA and CDR2 FQGNSA. Trimming at V came to 5 bases and at J to 2 bases, leaving 6 bases not matched to a gene. The CDR3 spans 15 residues. The CDR3 sequence: CASSRTGDSNYGYTF. The CDR3 DNA reads TGTGCCAGCAGCCGGACAGGGGACTCGAACTATGGCTACACCTTC.

Only a few counts were recorded for this clonotype. The chain links TRBV7-2 to TRBJ2-1; D ambiguous. Trimming removed 1 base at V and 4 bases at J, with 14 bases between. CDR3 length: 16 amino acids. Germline V gene sequence: CDR1 SGHTA, CDR2 FQGNSA. Written as DNA, the CDR3 is TGTGCCAGCAGCTTAGACGCGGCAAGGCGATACAATGAGCAGTTCTTC. Protein product: CASSLDAARRYNEQFF.

This clonotype has a handful of counts. The chain is built from TRBV6-2 or TRBV6-3 and TRBJ2-7, with D possibly called TRBD1 or TRBD2 (5 bases each). The CDR3 spans 15 residues. The V gene's germline CDR1 is MNHEY and CDR2 SVGEGT. Trimming left V 6 bases short and J 2 bases short, with 17 bases between. CDR3: CASRTTRGVTYEQYF. DNA of the CDR3: TGTGCCAGCAGAACCACGAGGGGAGTAACCTACGAGCAGTACTTC.